The 30 T cell receptor beta chains below all came from one sample that was sequenced in a study of a mutant IDH1 vaccine in newly diagnosed glioma. These receptors' antigens are unknown. The method was immunoSEQ multiplex PCR; TCRdb's version includes in-frame clones alone and lacks a portion of them. Seen here are around 29,000 clones, more than 75% observed once, and the top ten hold roughly 8%. Regarding time point: week 35, safety follow-up. Mutant IDH1 20-mer peptide, at 300 ug, made up each vaccine dose, with topical imiquimod. This specimen was PBMCs, taken from a glioma patient whose treatment included an IDH1 peptide vaccine. The receptors here all came from a man aged 50-60 years with glioma.

The chain's CDR3 is CASSPSGGTYEQYF. CDR3 DNA: TGTGCCAGCAGCCCTAGCGGGGGAACCTACGAGCAGTACTTC. The chain combines TRBV6-1 with TRBJ2-7; 10 bases align to TRBD2. The CDR3 covers 14 residues. Germline trimming cut 6 bases from V and 2 bases from J; bases unmatched to any gene: 4. Germline V gene lookup returns CDR1 MNHNS and CDR2 SASEGT.

The chain links TRBV10-2 to TRBJ2-7, with D possibly being TRBD2 (6 bases). The ends were cut back, 6 bases at V and 2 bases at J, with 11 bases in the middle. Germline V gene data show CDR1 as WSHSY and CDR2 as SAAADI. There are 13 residues in the CDR3. The CDR3 loop is CASRDYTTYEQYF. The CDR3 DNA follows: TGCGCCAGCAGGGACTATACAACCTACGAGCAGTACTTC.

The J gene is TRBJ1-5, the V gene TRBV25-1, with 7 bases lining up with TRBD1. The CDR3 has 16 amino acids. V dropped 4 bases and J dropped 2; count of bases not matched to a gene: 8. The germline V gene encodes CDR1 MGHDK and CDR2 SYGVNS. The CDR3 nucleotides are TGTGCCAGCAGTGCCACCACAGGGGCAGGCAATCAGCCCCAGCATTTT. It codes for CASSATTGAGNQPQHF.

This rearrangement joins TRBV7-2 to TRBJ2-1; D might be TRBD2 (6 bases). The CDR3 has 15 residues. Germline V lookup: CDR1 SGHTA, CDR2 FQGNSA. Deletions cut 0 bases from V and 2 bases from J, with 8 bases between. The CDR3 nucleotides are TGTGCCAGCAGCTTAGCCCGCGGGGCCTACAATGAGCAGTTCTTC. Residues: CASSLARGAYNEQFF.

This clone has only a few counts. V gene TRBV30 combines with J gene TRBJ1-4; 7 bases map to TRBD1. From germline, CDR1 is GTSNPN and CDR2 SVGIG (reference sequence). With 1 base clipped from V and 8 bases from J, the junction kept 10 bases outside the gene matches. The CDR3 runs 15 residues. The CDR3 DNA reads as TGTGCCTGGAGTGGAGACAGGGCCGCAGGGGAAAAACTGTTTTTT. Its protein is CAWSGDRAAGEKLFF.

J is TRBJ1-5 and V is TRBV2, with TRBD1 matching 12 bases. CDR1 is SNHLY, CDR2 FYNNEI, per germline. The CDR3 consists of 13 residues. After removal of 8 bases from V and 7 bases from J, the junction contained 3 bases not matched to a gene. The chain's CDR3 is CASGTGGQQPQHF. CDR3 nucleotide sequence: TGTGCCAGCGGGACAGGGGGCCAGCAGCCCCAGCATTTT.

This chain joins TRBV19 and TRBJ1-5, with D possibly being TRBD1 (5 bases). The germline CDR1 and CDR2 sequences are LNHDA and SQIVND (reference sequence). V lost 5 bases and J 3 bases, leaving 14 bases between the germline ends. CDR3 size: 15 residues. CDR3 sequence: CASSSHGRDNQPQHF. Written as DNA, the CDR3 is TGTGCCAGTAGTTCCCATGGCAGGGACAATCAGCCCCAGCATTTT.

This chain uses TRBV6-5 with TRBJ2-5; TRBD1 matches at 9 bases. The CDR3 length is 14 residues. V trimming: 5 bases; J trimming: 4 bases; junction bases outside the gene matches: 5. CDR1 MNHEY and CDR2 SVGAGI come from the germline V gene. In DNA, the CDR3 is TGTGCCAGCAGTGAGGGGACAGGGAGAGAGACCCAGTACTTC. Encoded protein: CASSEGTGRETQYF.

The chain carries TRBV28 and TRBJ2-1; D uncertain. V dropped 6 bases and J dropped 9 bases, with 12 bases sitting between them. Germline assignment: CDR1 MDHEN and CDR2 SYDVKM. The CDR3 loop spans 12 amino acids. The CDR3 DNA is TGTGCCAGCAGCAGAGCTATGGCTGAGCAGTTCTTC. Translation gives CASSRAMAEQFF.

V usage is TRBV5-1 and J usage is TRBJ2-7, with 8 bases lining up with TRBD1. The CDR3 spans 14 residues. The ends lost 3 bases at V and 3 bases at J; junction bases unmatched: 5. Germline V lookup: CDR1 SGHRS, CDR2 YFSETQ. CDR3 DNA sequence: TGCGCCAGCAGCTCCGGACAGGGAAACTACGAGCAGTACTTC. Translation: CASSSGQGNYEQYF. The full variable domain, completed using reference TRBV5-1 and TRBJ2-7, is KAGVTQTPRYLIKTRGQQVTLSCSPISGHRSVSWYQQTPGQGLQFLFEYFSETQRNKGNFPGRFSGRQFSNSRSEMNVSTLELGDSALYLCASSSGQGNYEQYFGPGTRLTVT.

The chain couples TRBV28 to TRBJ1-2; 8 positions match TRBD1. The CDR3 runs 12 residues. The germline CDR1 and CDR2 sequences are MDHEN and SYDVKM. V lost 10 bases and J lost 8; bases outside the gene matches: 9. The CDR3, as DNA: TGTGCCATCGACCGGGGACAGGCCGGCTACACCTTC. It translates to CAIDRGQAGYTF.

The chain employs TRBV19 and TRBJ2-4, with 11 bases that match TRBD2. V dropped 0 bases and J dropped 8; count of bases not matched to a gene: 3. The CDR3 sequence is 15 residues long. The germline V gene encodes CDR1 LNHDA and CDR2 SQIVND (reference sequence). The CDR3 spells CASSIETSGGDIQYF. As DNA, the CDR3 is TGTGCCAGTAGTATAGAAACTAGCGGGGGTGACATTCAGTACTTC.

V gene TRBV6-1 combines with J gene TRBJ2-1, with 8 bases aligning to TRBD2. The ends lost 6 bases at V and 12 bases at J; junction bases unmatched: 19. Germline lookup yields CDR1 MNHNS and CDR2 SASEGT. This CDR3 spans 16 amino acids. In DNA, the CDR3 is TGTGCCAGCAGCGAACGGGGGGGGCCATGGGATAAGGGGCAGTTCTTC. Encoded protein: CASSERGGPWDKGQFF.

The gene calls are TRBV5-6 and TRBJ2-1; TRBD1 matches at 7 bases. V shed 2 bases and J 2 bases; nucleotides not matched to a gene: 7. The germline V gene has CDR1 SGHDT and CDR2 YYEEEE. This CDR3 has 16 residues. The CDR3 bases are TGTGCCAGCAGCTTAGCGACAGGGCCGACCTACAATGAGCAGTTCTTC. Its protein is CASSLATGPTYNEQFF.

The chain couples TRBV6-5 to TRBJ1-1, with a tentative D call TRBD1 (5 bases). In germline, CDR1 is MNHEY, CDR2 SVGAGI. Trimming shortened V by 0 bases and J by 5 bases, and 7 bases separated the two germline ends. This CDR3 has 13 amino acids. The CDR3 DNA sequence: TGTGCCAGCAGTTACTCCAGGGAGACTGAAGCTTTCTTT. It translates to CASSYSRETEAFF.

The chain recombines TRBV6-6 with TRBJ1-1; unclear D gene. Germline V gene lookup returns CDR1 MNHNY and CDR2 SVGAGI (reference sequence). Trimming cost V 6 bases and J 7 bases, with 12 bases left between them. This CDR3 region has 12 residues. As DNA, the CDR3 is TGTGCCAGCAGCCGGGGAGAATATGAAGCTTTCTTT. It encodes CASSRGEYEAFF.

Only one count was recorded for this clone. The chain combines TRBV18 with TRBJ1-5; D is uncertain. With 3 bases removed from V and 6 bases from J, the gap between germline ends came to 12 bases. CDR3 size: 14 residues. Germline V gives CDR1 KGHSH, CDR2 LQKENI. In nucleotides, the CDR3 is TGTGCCAGCTCACCGTACGGGGAACGTCAGCCCCAGCATTTT. The encoded protein is CASSPYGERQPQHF.

This clone was seen more than once but under ten times. The gene calls are TRBV5-6 and TRBJ1-1; D not certain. Trimming took off 0 bases at V and 11 bases at J, with 8 bases between the two ends. CDR3 length: 11 residues. The V gene's germline CDR1 is SGHDT and CDR2 YYEEEE. This CDR3 is CASSLGTLAFF. The DNA for the CDR3 is TGTGCCAGCAGCTTGGGGACGCTTGCTTTCTTT.

The chain links TRBV11-2 to TRBJ1-1; D call uncertain. Germline-derived CDR1 and CDR2 are SGHAT and FQNNGV. The V end was cut by 6 bases, the J end by 0 bases, with 8 bases between. The CDR3 length is 13 residues. In DNA, the CDR3 is TGTGCCAGCAGTTCCAAATTGAACACTGAAGCTTTCTTT. The encoded protein is CASSSKLNTEAFF.

This chain connects TRBV4-1 to TRBJ1-2, with a weak D call TRBD1 (5 bases). The V and J ends lost 1 base and 5 bases respectively, with 11 bases between them. Germline CDR1 is MGHRA and CDR2 is YSYEKL. This CDR3 comprises 14 residues. In nucleotides, the CDR3 is TGCGCCAGCAGCCAAGCGGACACCGGATATGGCTACACCTTC. This encodes CASSQADTGYGYTF.

The chain carries TRBV5-4 and TRBJ2-7; 8 bases fit TRBD1. The trim removed 3 bases at V and 8 bases at J, leaving 7 bases unmatched. Looked up from germline, CDR1 is SGHNT and CDR2 is YYREEE (reference sequence). CDR3 size: 13 residues. This chain's CDR3 is CASSSTGGLKQYF. Written as DNA, the CDR3 is TGTGCCAGCAGCTCAACAGGGGGGCTCAAGCAGTACTTC. The entire variable domain, with the rest obtained from reference TRBV5-4 and TRBJ2-7, is as follows: ETGVTQSPTHLIKTRGQQVTLRCSSQSGHNTVSWYQQALGQGPQFIFQYYREEENGRGNFPPRFSGLQFPNYSSELNVNALELDDSALYLCASSSTGGLKQYFGPGTRLTVT.

J is TRBJ1-1 and V is TRBV7-2; the D gene is possibly TRBD1 (6 bases). Trimming cost V 4 bases and J 5 bases, with 8 bases left between them. Per germline, CDR1 SGHTA and CDR2 FQGNSA. This CDR3 is 12 amino acids long. The CDR3 nucleotides read TGTGCCAGCAGCTCAAGGGGGACTGAAGCTTTCTTT. This sequence encodes CASSSRGTEAFF.

The chain joins TRBV10-3 to TRBJ1-2; 7 nucleotides match TRBD1. The junction had 10 bases not matched to a gene; V was cut back by 6 bases and J by 3 bases. This CDR3 region has 15 residues. CDR1 is ENHRY and CDR2 is SYGVKD in the germline V gene. The CDR3 DNA reads TGTGCCATCAGACCTTCCGGGACAGTCGACTATGGCTACACCTTC. Protein product: CAIRPSGTVDYGYTF.

The chain's CDR3 is CASSAWTGGESETQYF. The DNA of the CDR3 is TGTGCCAGCAGTGCATGGACAGGGGGCGAATCAGAGACCCAGTACTTC. The chain joins TRBV25-1 to TRBJ2-5; 11 bases fit TRBD1. V trimming: 4 bases; J trimming: 4 bases; junction bases outside the gene matches: 8. CDR1 and CDR2 (germline): MGHDK, SYGVNS. This CDR3 region has 16 residues.

The rearrangement links TRBV15 to TRBJ2-7; 8 bases are a match to TRBD2. Trimming removed 1 base from V and 2 bases from J; junction bases left unmatched: 4. Germline-derived CDR1 and CDR2 are LNHNV and YYDKDF (reference sequence). The CDR3 contains 15 residues. The CDR3 DNA is TGTGCCACCAGCAGAGGGCGGGGGGTAACCTACGAGCAGTACTTC. It translates to CATSRGRGVTYEQYF.

This clone was seen a few times. The chain carries TRBV10-3 and TRBJ1-5; D gene ambiguous. This CDR3 has 13 amino acids. The ends were cut back, 10 bases at V and 3 bases at J, with 13 bases in the middle. Germline V gene data show CDR1 as ENHRY and CDR2 as SYGVKD. CDR3 sequence reads: CATKKILNQPQHF. CDR3 DNA sequence: TGTGCCACCAAAAAGATCCTCAATCAGCCCCAGCATTTT.

There are a few counts of this clone. CDR3 loop: CASSPTGSGADTEAFF. The CDR3 bases are TGTGCCAGCAGCCCAACAGGGTCCGGGGCGGACACTGAAGCTTTCTTT. V and J are TRBV13 and TRBJ1-1; perhaps TRBD1 as D (6 bases). Trimming left V 5 bases short and J 3 bases short, with 19 bases between. Germline CDR1 reads PRHDT; CDR2 reads FYEKMQ (reference sequence). The CDR3 has 16 amino acids.

A few counts support this clone. The rearrangement uses TRBV4-1 and TRBJ2-7, with a weak D call TRBD2 (5 bases). V shed 8 bases and J shed 3 bases, with 14 bases lying between them. This CDR3 contains 13 residues. Germline values: CDR1 MGHRA, CDR2 YSYEKL. The CDR3, as DNA: TGCGCCAGCGGCTGGGCTGAGGGCTACGAGCAGTACTTC. Residues: CASGWAEGYEQYF.

This clone was detected only a few times. This rearrangement joins TRBV7-8 to TRBJ2-7, with TRBD1 matching 7 bases. The CDR3 runs 15 residues. V was clipped by 1 base and J by 4 bases; unmatched bases: 7. Germline loops: CDR1 SGHVS, CDR2 FQNEAQ. The DNA for the CDR3 is TGTGCCAGCAGCTTAGAGACAGGGTTTCGGTACGAGCAGTACTTC. Amino acids: CASSLETGFRYEQYF.

The chain carries TRBV7-9 and TRBJ2-1; the D gene could be TRBD1 or TRBD2 (5 bases each). The CDR3 spans 15 residues. V lost 2 bases, J lost 10 bases, and 18 bases lay in between. From germline, CDR1 is SEHNR and CDR2 FQNEAQ (reference sequence). Here the CDR3 reads CASSLSGPSYYEQFF. The CDR3, as DNA: TGTGCCAGCAGCTTATCGGGACCGTCCTATTACGAGCAGTTCTTC.